The present TCR beta chain was sequenced within a study of shared clonotypes between healthy human individuals. Study-level background: Ranging from 18 to 49 in age, donors were a couple of women and three men.

The protocol was immunoSEQ multiplex PCR, while the TCRdb copy is restricted to in-frame clones and leaves out a portion. The table records about 2.2 million clones, 80% to 95% of them present only once. CDR3 length equals 18 residues. The V and J ends lost 0 bases and 5 bases respectively, with 20 bases between them. Germline CDR1 is MNHGY and CDR2 is SVAAGI. Naive CD8 cells lacked CD45RO and underwent positive selection for CCR7, leaving out terminally differentiated effector memory CD45RA+ cells. Donors were healthy HIV-negative adults without recent acute infections or vaccinations. Sequencing used naive CD8+ T cells from PBMCs. The TCR comes from a young man in good health. Some clones in this sample may be carry-over from other donors' samples. The chain links TRBV6-9 to TRBJ1-5; no definite D call. The CDR3 loop reads CASSYSQLLEGRDQPQHF. The CDR3 nucleotides are TGTGCCAGCAGTTATTCTCAATTACTCGAGGGTCGGGATCAGCCCCAGCATTTT.